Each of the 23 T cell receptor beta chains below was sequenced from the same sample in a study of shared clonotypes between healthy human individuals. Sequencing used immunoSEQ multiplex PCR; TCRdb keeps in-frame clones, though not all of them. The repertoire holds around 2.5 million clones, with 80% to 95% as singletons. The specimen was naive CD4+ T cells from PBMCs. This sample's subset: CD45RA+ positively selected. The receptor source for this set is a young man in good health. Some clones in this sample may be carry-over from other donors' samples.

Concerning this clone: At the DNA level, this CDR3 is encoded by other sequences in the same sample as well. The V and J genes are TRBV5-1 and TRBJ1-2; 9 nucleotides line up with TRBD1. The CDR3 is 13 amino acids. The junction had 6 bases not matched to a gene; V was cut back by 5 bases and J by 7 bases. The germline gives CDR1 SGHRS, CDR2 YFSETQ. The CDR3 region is CASSPGQGGGYTF. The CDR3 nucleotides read TGCGCCAGCAGTCCGGGACAGGGTGGTGGCTACACCTTC. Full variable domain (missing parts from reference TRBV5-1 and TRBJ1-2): KAGVTQTPRYLIKTRGQQVTLSCSPISGHRSVSWYQQTPGQGLQFLFEYFSETQRNKGNFPGRFSGRQFSNSRSEMNVSTLELGDSALYLCASSPGQGGGYTFGSGTRLTVV.

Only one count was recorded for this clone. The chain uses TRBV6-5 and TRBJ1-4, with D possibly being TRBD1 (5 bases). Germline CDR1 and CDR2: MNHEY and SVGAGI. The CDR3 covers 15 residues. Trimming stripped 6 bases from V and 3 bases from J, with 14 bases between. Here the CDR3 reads CASRGGGVSNEKLFF. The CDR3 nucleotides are TGTGCCAGCAGGGGCGGGGGGGTTTCTAATGAAAAACTGTTTTTT.

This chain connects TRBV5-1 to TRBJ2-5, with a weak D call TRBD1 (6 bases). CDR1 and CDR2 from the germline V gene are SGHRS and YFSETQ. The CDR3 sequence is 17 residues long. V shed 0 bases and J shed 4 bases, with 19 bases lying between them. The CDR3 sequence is CASSLARTATTTETQYF. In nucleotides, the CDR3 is TGCGCCAGCAGCTTGGCGAGGACAGCCACGACAACAGAGACCCAGTACTTC.

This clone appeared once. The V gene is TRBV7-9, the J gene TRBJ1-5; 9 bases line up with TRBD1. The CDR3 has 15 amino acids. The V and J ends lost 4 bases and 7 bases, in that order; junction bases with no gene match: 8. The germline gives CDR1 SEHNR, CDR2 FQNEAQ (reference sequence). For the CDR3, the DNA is TGTGCCAGCAGCTCCGGGACAGGGAAAGAGCAGCCCCAGCATTTT. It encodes CASSSGTGKEQPQHF.

Written as DNA, the CDR3 is TGTGCCAGCAGCGCCGGGACTAGCGGGGGGGGCATGGAGACCCAGTACTTC. Protein: CASSAGTSGGGMETQYF. This rearrangement joins TRBV9 to TRBJ2-5; 16 bases match TRBD2. Germline V gene lookup returns CDR1 SGDLS and CDR2 YYNGEE. The trim removed 3 bases at V and 5 bases at J, leaving 7 bases unmatched. CDR3 length equals 17 residues.

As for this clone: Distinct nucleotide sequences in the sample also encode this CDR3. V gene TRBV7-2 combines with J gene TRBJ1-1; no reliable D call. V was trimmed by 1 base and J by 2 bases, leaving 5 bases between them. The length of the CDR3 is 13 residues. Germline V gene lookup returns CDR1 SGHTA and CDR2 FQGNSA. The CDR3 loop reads CASSLGENTEAFF. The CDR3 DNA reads TGTGCCAGCAGCTTAGGGGAAAACACTGAAGCTTTCTTT.

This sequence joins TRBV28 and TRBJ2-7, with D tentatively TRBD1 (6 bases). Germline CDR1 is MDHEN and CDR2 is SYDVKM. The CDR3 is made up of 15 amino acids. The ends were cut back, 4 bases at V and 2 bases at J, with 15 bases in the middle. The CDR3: CASSSLWQGTYEQYF. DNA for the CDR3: TGTGCCAGCAGTTCGCTATGGCAGGGGACCTACGAGCAGTACTTC.

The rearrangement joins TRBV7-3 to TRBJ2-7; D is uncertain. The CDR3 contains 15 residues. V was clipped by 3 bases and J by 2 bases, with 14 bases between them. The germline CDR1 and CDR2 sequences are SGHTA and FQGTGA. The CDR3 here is CASSFLPDGPYEQYF. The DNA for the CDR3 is TGTGCCAGCAGCTTCCTCCCGGACGGACCCTACGAGCAGTACTTC.

DNA of the CDR3: TGTGCCAGCAGTTTAGGGTTTAGTTCACCCCTCCACTTT. Protein product: CASSLGFSSPLHF. The chain uses TRBV27 and TRBJ1-6; D call uncertain. CDR1 is MNHEY, CDR2 SMNVEV, per germline (reference sequence). Trimming left V 2 bases short and J 9 bases short, with 8 bases between. There are 13 residues in the CDR3.

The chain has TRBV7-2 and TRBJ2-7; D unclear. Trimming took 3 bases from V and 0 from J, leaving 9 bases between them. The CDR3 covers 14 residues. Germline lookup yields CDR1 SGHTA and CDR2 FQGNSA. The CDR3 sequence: CASSFYQSSYEQYF. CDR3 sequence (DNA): TGTGCCAGCAGCTTTTATCAAAGCTCCTACGAGCAGTACTTC.

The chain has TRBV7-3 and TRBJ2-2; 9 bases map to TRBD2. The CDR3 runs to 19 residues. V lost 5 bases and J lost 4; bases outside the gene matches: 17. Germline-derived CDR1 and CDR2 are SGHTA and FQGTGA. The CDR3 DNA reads TGTGCCAGCAGCGTAGGCATGCGGCGGGAGGGCCCTACCACCGGGGAGCTGTTTTTT. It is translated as CASSVGMRREGPTTGELFF.

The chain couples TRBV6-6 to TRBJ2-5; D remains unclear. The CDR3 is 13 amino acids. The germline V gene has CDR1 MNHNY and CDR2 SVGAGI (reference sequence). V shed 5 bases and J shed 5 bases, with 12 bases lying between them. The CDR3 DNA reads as TGTGCCAGCAGTCACACGAGACGCGAGACCCAGTACTTC. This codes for CASSHTRRETQYF.

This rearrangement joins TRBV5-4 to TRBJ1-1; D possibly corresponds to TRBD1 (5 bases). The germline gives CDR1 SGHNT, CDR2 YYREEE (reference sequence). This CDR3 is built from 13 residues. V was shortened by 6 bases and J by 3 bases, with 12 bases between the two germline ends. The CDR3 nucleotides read TGTGCCAGCACCGGACAACAGGACACTGAAGCTTTCTTT. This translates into CASTGQQDTEAFF.

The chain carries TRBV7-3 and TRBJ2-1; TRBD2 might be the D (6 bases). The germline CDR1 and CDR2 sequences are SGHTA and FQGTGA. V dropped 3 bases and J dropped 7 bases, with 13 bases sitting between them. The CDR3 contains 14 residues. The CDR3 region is CASSLEGDENEQFF. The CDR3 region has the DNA TGTGCCAGCAGCTTGGAGGGAGATGAGAATGAGCAGTTCTTC.

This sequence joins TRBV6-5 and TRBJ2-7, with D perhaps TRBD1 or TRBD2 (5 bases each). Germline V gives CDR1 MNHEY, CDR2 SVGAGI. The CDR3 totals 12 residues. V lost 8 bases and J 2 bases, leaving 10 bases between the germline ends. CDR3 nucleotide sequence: TGTGCCAGCGCAGGGAGCCCCTACGAGCAGTACTTC. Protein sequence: CASAGSPYEQYF.

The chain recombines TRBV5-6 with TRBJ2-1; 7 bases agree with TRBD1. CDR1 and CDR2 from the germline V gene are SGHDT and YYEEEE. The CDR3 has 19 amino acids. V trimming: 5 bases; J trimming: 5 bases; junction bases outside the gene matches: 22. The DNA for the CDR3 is TGTGCCAGCAGTAATTACAGGGGTGCGAGGCTAGTGAGAGACAATGAGCAGTTCTTC. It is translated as CASSNYRGARLVRDNEQFF.

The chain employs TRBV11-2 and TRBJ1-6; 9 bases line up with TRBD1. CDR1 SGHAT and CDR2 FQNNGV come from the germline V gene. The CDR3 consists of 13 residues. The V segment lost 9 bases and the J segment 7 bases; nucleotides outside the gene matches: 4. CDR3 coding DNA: TGTGCCAGTGCCGGGACAGGGAATTCACCCCTCCACTTT. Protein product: CASAGTGNSPLHF.

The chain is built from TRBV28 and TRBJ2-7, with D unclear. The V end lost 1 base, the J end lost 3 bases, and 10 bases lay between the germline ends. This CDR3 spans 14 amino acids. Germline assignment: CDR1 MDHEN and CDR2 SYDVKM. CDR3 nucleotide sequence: TGTGCCAGCAGTTTATCTCCCTCGGGCTACGAGCAGTACTTC. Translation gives CASSLSPSGYEQYF. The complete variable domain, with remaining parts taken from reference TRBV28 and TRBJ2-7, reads DVKVTQSSRYLVKRTGEKVFLECVQDMDHENMFWYRQDPGLGLRLIYFSYDVKMKEKGDIPEGYSVSREKKERFSLILESASTNQTSMYLCASSLSPSGYEQYFGPGTRLTVT.

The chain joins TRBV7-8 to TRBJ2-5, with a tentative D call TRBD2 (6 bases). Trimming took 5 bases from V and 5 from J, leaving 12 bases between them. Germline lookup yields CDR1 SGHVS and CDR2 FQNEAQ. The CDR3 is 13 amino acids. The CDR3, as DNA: TGTGCCAGCAGCCCGGGGGTAAGGGAGACCCAGTACTTC. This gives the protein CASSPGVRETQYF.

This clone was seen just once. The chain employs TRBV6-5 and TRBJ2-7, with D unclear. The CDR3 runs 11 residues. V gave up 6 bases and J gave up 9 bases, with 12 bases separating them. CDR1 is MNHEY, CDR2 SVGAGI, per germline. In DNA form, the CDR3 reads TGTGCCAGCAGCCAAAGCTCGCGGCAGTACTTC. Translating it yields CASSQSSRQYF.

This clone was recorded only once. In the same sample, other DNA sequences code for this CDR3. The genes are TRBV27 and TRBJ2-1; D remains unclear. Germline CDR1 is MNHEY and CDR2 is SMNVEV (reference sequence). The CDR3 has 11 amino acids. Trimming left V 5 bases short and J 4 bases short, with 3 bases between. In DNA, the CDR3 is TGTGCCAGCAGTCGTTACAATGAGCAGTTCTTC. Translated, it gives CASSRYNEQFF.

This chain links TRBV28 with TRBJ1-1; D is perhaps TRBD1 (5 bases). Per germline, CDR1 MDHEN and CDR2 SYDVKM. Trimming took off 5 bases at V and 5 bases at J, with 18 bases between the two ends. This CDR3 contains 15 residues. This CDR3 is CASSPPLTVPTEAFF. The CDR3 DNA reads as TGTGCCAGCAGTCCACCCCTGACAGTTCCGACTGAAGCTTTCTTT.

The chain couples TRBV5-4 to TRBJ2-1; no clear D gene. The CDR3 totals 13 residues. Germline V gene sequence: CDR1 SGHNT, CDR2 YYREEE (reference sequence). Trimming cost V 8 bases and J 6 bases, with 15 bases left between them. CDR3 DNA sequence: TGTGCCAGTCAACTTTCCTCGATCAATGAGCAGTTCTTC. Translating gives CASQLSSINEQFF.